This entry is about one T cell receptor beta chain. Participant reports of clinical history set cohort assignment. This record comes from a study of blood T cell repertoires in COVID-19. TCRdb's table, derived via immunoSEQ multiplex PCR, lists solely in-frame clones and lacks some. The data contain 180,000 or so clones, over 70% of them singletons. Sample: PBMCs or T cells enriched from blood (not recorded which). The receptor was isolated from a woman aged 60 to 75 who had recovered from COVID-19.

The CDR3: CASSPPTGGPTGELFF. The CDR3 nucleotides are TGTGCCAGCTCACCGCCGACAGGGGGGCCCACCGGGGAGCTGTTTTTT. The V gene is TRBV18, the J gene TRBJ2-2; 9 nucleotides match TRBD1. V shed 3 bases, J shed 4 bases, and the junction held 6 bases outside the gene matches. This CDR3 spans 16 amino acids. Germline V lookup: CDR1 KGHSH, CDR2 LQKENI. Supplemented by reference TRBV18 and TRBJ2-2, the full variable domain reads NAGVMQNPRHLVRRRGQEARLRCSPMKGHSHVYWYRQLPEEGLKFMVYLQKENIIDESGMPKERFSAEFPKEGPSILRIQQVVRGDSAAYFCASSPPTGGPTGELFFGEGSRLTVL.